Listed below are T cell receptor beta chains from one sample, sequenced in a study of cytomegalovirus exposure and HLA in healthy donors. Assay used: immunoSEQ multiplex PCR; TCRdb lists only in-frame clones, some missing. The sample has some 120,000 clones; approximately 81% are singletons. The sequenced sample consisted of PBMCs. These receptors were collected from a man younger than 40 in good health and CMV-seropositive. CDR3s include the opening cysteine and the closing phenylalanine or tryptophan. D genes are given only for firm matches. Size tells how often a clone was seen (once, few, many) or the class of an expanded clone, and some rows leave it out.

>TRBV9|NA|TRBJ2-3|NA
CASSVSGRASTDTQYF
TGTGCCAGCAGCGTATCGGGAAGGGCGAGCACAGATACGCAGTATTTT
>TRBV6-5|NA|TRBJ1-2|TRBD1
CASTRQGLDGYTF
TGTGCCAGCACCAGACAGGGGTTAGATGGCTACACCTTC
>TRBV7-9|few|TRBJ2-3|TRBD1
CASSLALTGSTDTQYF
TGTGCCAGCAGTCTTGCCCTGACAGGGAGCACAGATACGCAGTATTTT
>TRBV7-2|few|TRBJ2-7|TRBD1
CASSMAGTGSYEQYF
TGTGCCAGCAGCATGGCCGGGACAGGGTCCTACGAGCAGTACTTC
>TRBV5-1|NA|TRBJ2-5|NA
CASSLDPRNQAQYF
TGCGCCAGCAGCTTGGATCCCAGGAACCAGGCCCAGTACTTC
>TRBV5-8|NA|TRBJ1-1|TRBD1
CASSLNRGSPTEAFF
TGTGCCAGCAGCTTAAACAGGGGATCACCCACTGAAGCTTTCTTT
>TRBV6-6|NA|TRBJ1-2|NA
CASSSNSQDTF
TGTGCCAGCAGTTCTAACAGCCAGGACACCTTC
>TRBV19|NA|TRBJ2-1|TRBD2
CASSTLAGGYNEQFF
TGTGCCAGTAGTACGCTAGCGGGGGGGTACAATGAGCAGTTCTTC
>TRBV28|NA|TRBJ1-1|NA
CASSEAQGPNTEAFF
TGTGCCAGCAGTGAAGCGCAGGGCCCGAACACTGAAGCTTTCTTT
>TRBV6-6|NA|TRBJ2-7|TRBD2
CASTQPGLAGEVQYF
TGTGCCAGCACCCAACCGGGACTAGCGGGAGAGGTGCAGTACTTC
>TRBV9|NA|TRBJ2-5|NA
CASSVGAAGGQETQYF
TGTGCCAGCAGCGTAGGTGCGGCGGGTGGGCAAGAGACCCAGTACTTC
>TRBV7-9|NA|TRBJ1-2|TRBD1
CASSQEGQGLDTYYGYTF
TGTGCCAGCAGTCAAGAGGGACAGGGACTTGATACGTACTATGGCTACACCTTC
>TRBV7-3|NA|TRBJ2-2|NA
CASSLDEFRAWTGELFF
TGTGCCAGCAGCTTAGATGAGTTCAGGGCGTGGACCGGGGAGCTGTTTTTT
>TRBV6-1|once|TRBJ2-7|NA
CASSETYEQYF
TGTGCCAGCAGTGAAACTTACGAGCAGTACTTC
>TRBV2|few|TRBJ2-6|NA
CASRATISGANGLTF
TGTGCCAGCAGAGCCACGATCTCTGGGGCCAACGGCCTGACTTTC
>TRBV9|NA|TRBJ2-7|TRBD1
CASSVGGTGTYEQYF
TGTGCCAGCAGCGTAGGAGGGACAGGAACCTACGAGCAGTACTTC
>TRBV27|NA|TRBJ2-3|NA
CASSLTAGSSTDTQYF
TGTGCCAGCAGTTTGACTGCGGGCTCTAGCACAGATACGCAGTATTTT
>TRBV30|NA|TRBJ1-1|NA
CAWSGGRSAEAFF
TGTGCCTGGAGTGGCGGTAGAAGTGCTGAAGCTTTCTTT
>TRBV7-2|once|TRBJ2-3|TRBD2
CASSRWVSGSADTQYF
TGTGCCAGCAGCCGGTGGGTAAGCGGGAGTGCAGATACGCAGTATTTT
>TRBV7-9|once|TRBJ1-5|NA
CASSLAPGNQPQHF
TGTGCCAGCAGCTTAGCACCCGGGAATCAGCCCCAGCATTTT
>TRBV19|NA|TRBJ2-7|TRBD2
CASVGLAGHEQYF
TGTGCCAGCGTCGGACTAGCGGGACACGAGCAGTACTTC